This T cell receptor (beta chain) was profiled in a study of blood T cell repertoires in COVID-19. Original handling: Using reference gene primer amplification, nucleated cell counts were estimated. TCRdb keeps only in-frame clones here, not all; method: immunoSEQ multiplex PCR. The DNA was the basis for D and trimming; V, J and clone size are from that table. There are approximately 220,000 clones in the sample; 85% occur only once, and about 19% lies in the top ten. CDR1 and CDR2 from the germline V gene are MNHEY and SMNVEV (reference sequence). V was shortened by 4 bases and J by 1 base, with 8 bases between the two germline ends. This CDR3 spans 13 amino acids. The age range of participants was 18 to 89 years, with residence in 20 to 25 US areas. Donors were grouped by their self-reported clinical history. Symptom resolution, clearance, or two negative PCRs marked donors in Cohort 3 as recovered.

Sequenced material: PBMCs or T cells enriched from blood (not recorded which). The receptor was isolated from a man aged 35 to 55 who had recovered from COVID-19. The rearrangement joins TRBV27 to TRBJ2-7; unclear D gene. CDR3 nucleotides: TGTGCCAGCAGTTCCCCTTCGTCCTACGAGCAGTACTTC. Translation gives CASSSPSSYEQYF.